These T cell receptor beta chains were read from a single sample in a study of T-cell reconstitution after alpha-beta-depleted transplantation in children. TCRdb fed the PCR reads into MiXCR, producing one record per CDR3 protein. The sample includes around 370,000 distinct CDR3 sequences, 10% of them seen just once. This specimen was PBMCs from the stem cell graft donor, taken from the stem cell graft. These TCRs come from a human donor who donated a stem cell graft to a child with acute lymphoblastic leukemia. Each CDR3 is given with its conserved first and last residue. A D gene is named only where the DNA matches it firmly. Size values are once, few and many counts, or a class for expanded clones, and some rows have none.

>-|TRBJ1-1|TRBV15|-
CASKDPPGEAFF
TGTGCCAGCAAGGACCCCCCGGGGGAAGCTTTCTTT
>TRBD1|TRBJ1-2|TRBV5-1|many
CASSLGQGAPGYTF
TGCGCCAGCAGCTTGGGACAGGGGGCGCCTGGCTACACCTTC
>-|TRBJ2-1|TRBV6-1|-
CASGRGTAYNEQFF
TGTGCCAGCGGGAGGGGGACAGCTTACAATGAGCAGTTCTTC
>-|TRBJ2-2|TRBV12-3/TRBV12-4|few
CASMGTGELFF
TGTGCCAGCATGGGCACCGGGGAGCTGTTTTTT
>-|TRBJ2-1|TRBV12-3/TRBV12-4|-
CAFSLRLTGAGEGANEQFF
TGTGCCTTCAGTTTGCGGCTAACCGGGGCGGGAGAGGGGGCGAATGAGCAGTTCTTC
>-|TRBJ1-2|TRBV11-2|few
CASSLGIGSYGYTF
TGTGCCAGCAGCTTAGGTATCGGAAGTTATGGCTACACCTTC
>-|TRBJ2-1|TRBV20-1|-
CSARGGGDEQFF
TGCAGTGCTAGGGGAGGCGGGGATGAGCAGTTCTTC
>TRBD2|TRBJ2-1|TRBV6-1|-
CASRREVGNEQFF
TGTGCCAGCAGACGGGAGGTGGGGAATGAGCAGTTCTTC
>-|TRBJ2-7|TRBV7-2|-
CASSLYQQSYEQYF
TGTGCCAGCAGCTTATACCAACAATCCTACGAGCAGTACTTC
>TRBD1|TRBJ1-5|TRBV20-1|few
CSARELGGPNQPQHF
TGCAGTGCTAGAGAGTTAGGGGGCCCCAATCAGCCCCAGCATTTT
>-|TRBJ1-2|TRBV20-1|-
CSAGYGTDPENGCTF
TGCAGTGCCGGATACGGGACGGATCCAGAGAATGGCTGCACCTTC
>-|TRBJ2-7|TRBV5-1|-
CASSSGQGLNEQYF
TGCGCCAGCAGCTCCGGACAAGGCCTAAACGAGCAGTACTTC
>-|TRBJ2-5|TRBV6-2/TRBV6-3|-
CASSPRSLGETQYF
TGTGCCAGCAGTCCTAGATCCTTGGGAGAGACCCAGTACTTC
>-|TRBJ2-3|TRBV20-1|few
CSARAEAENTDTQYF
TGCAGTGCTAGAGCTGAAGCGGAGAACACAGATACGCAGTATTTT
>TRBD1|TRBJ2-7|TRBV7-2|-
CASSFGTGPREQYF
TGTGCCAGCAGCTTTGGGACAGGCCCTAGGGAGCAGTACTTC
>TRBD2|TRBJ2-3|TRBV29-1|few
CSVGGGNTRSTDTQYF
TGCAGCGTAGGCGGGGGGAACACTAGAAGCACAGATACGCAGTATTTT
>TRBD1|TRBJ1-1|TRBV20-1|few
CSARGQGVTEAFF
TGCAGTGCTAGAGGACAGGGAGTAACTGAAGCTTTCTTT
>-|TRBJ1-1|TRBV9|-
CASRGDSGTEAFF
TGTGCCAGCAGGGGGGACTCGGGAACTGAAGCTTTCTTT
>TRBD2|TRBJ2-3|TRBV28|-
CAGGGVPTDTQYF
TGTGCCGGGGGGGGGGTACCTACAGATACGCAGTATTTT
>-|TRBJ2-3|TRBV20-1|few
CSARGLPGPWRSDTQYF
TGCAGTGCTAGAGGACTTCCGGGTCCCTGGCGATCAGATACGCAGTATTTT
>-|TRBJ1-2|TRBV7-6|-
CASSLAEEYGYTF
TGTGCCAGCAGCTTGGCCGAAGAGTATGGCTACACCTTC
>TRBD1|TRBJ1-1|TRBV15|-
CATSRETGGNTEAFF
TGTGCCACCAGCAGAGAAACAGGGGGGAACACTGAAGCTTTCTTT
>TRBD2|TRBJ2-7|TRBV2|few
CASSGLAGDEQYF
TGTGCCAGCAGTGGACTAGCGGGAGACGAGCAGTACTTC
>TRBD1|TRBJ2-7|TRBV7-9|-
CASSLAWDSRIGEQYF
TGTGCCAGCAGCTTAGCTTGGGACAGTCGAATCGGCGAGCAGTACTTC
>TRBD1|TRBJ1-2|TRBV9|few
CASSVRTGQGYTF
TGTGCCAGCAGCGTTCGGACAGGGCAAGGCTACACCTTC
>-|TRBJ2-2|TRBV7-3|few
CASSQTVGAGELFF
TGTGCCAGCAGCCAGACAGTCGGAGCCGGGGAGCTGTTTTTT
>-|TRBJ2-7|TRBV6-5|many
CASRSPRGSTYEQYF
TGTGCCAGCAGAAGCCCCAGGGGATCCACCTACGAGCAGTACTTC
>-|TRBJ2-3|TRBV5-6|few
CASSLVVLTDTQYF
TGTGCCAGCAGCTTGGTAGTCCTCACAGATACGCAGTATTTT
>-|TRBJ2-7|TRBV5-3|-
CARSLWTLNYEQYF
TGTGCCAGAAGCCTGTGGACTCTTAACTACGAGCAGTACTTC
>TRBD1|TRBJ1-2|TRBV27|many
CASSPGQGTNYGYTF
TGTGCCAGCAGTCCGGGACAGGGGACTAACTATGGCTACACCTTC